Presented here are 32 T cell receptor beta chains from one specimen sequenced in a study of OX40 agonist ivuxolimab in advanced cancers. Data came from immunoSEQ multiplex PCR; TCRdb stores just in-frame clones and leaves some out. The sample lists 85,000 to 100,000 clones, about 90% occurring once. Here the sequenced sample was CD4+ or CD8+ T cells sorted from blood, taken in a trial of the OX40 agonist ivuxolimab. The receptors were sampled from an adult with an advanced solid tumor such as melanoma, head and neck, liver or kidney cancer.

The chain is built from TRBV19 and TRBJ2-4; a possible D gene is TRBD2 (7 bases). The germline CDR1 and CDR2 sequences are LNHDA and SQIVND (reference sequence). The CDR3 runs 14 residues. The V end lost 3 bases, the J end lost 5 bases, and 11 bases lay between the germline ends. The CDR3 DNA reads TGTGCCAGTAGTATTCGGGGGGCCCAAAACATTCAGTACTTC. It codes for CASSIRGAQNIQYF. The variable domain in full, completed from reference TRBV19 and TRBJ2-4, reads DGGITQSPKYLFRKEGQNVTLSCEQNLNHDAMYWYRQDPGQGLRLIYYSQIVNDFQKGDIAEGYSVSREKKESFPLTVTSAQKNPTAFYLCASSIRGAQNIQYFGAGTRLSVL.

This chain connects TRBV10-2 to TRBJ2-7, with 8 nucleotides matching TRBD1. Germline loops: CDR1 WSHSY, CDR2 SAAADI. Trimming removed 9 bases from V and 2 bases from J; junction bases left unmatched: 6. CDR3 size: 13 residues. This CDR3 reads CASSRGLAYEQYF. As DNA, the CDR3 is TGCGCCAGTTCCAGGGGGCTCGCCTACGAGCAGTACTTC.

This clone was picked up one time. The chain combines TRBV6-1 with TRBJ2-1, with 7 bases that match TRBD2. J gave up 7 bases and V 11 bases, and 14 bases lay outside the gene matches. CDR1 and CDR2 from the germline V gene are MNHNS and SASEGT. There are 14 residues in the CDR3. The CDR3: CACAAGRAMNEQFF. The CDR3 DNA sequence: TGTGCCTGTGCGGCGGGGAGGGCCATGAATGAGCAGTTCTTC.

This chain joins TRBV30 and TRBJ2-1, with 11 bases identical to TRBD2. Germline values: CDR1 GTSNPN, CDR2 SVGIG (reference sequence). V gave up 0 bases and J gave up 6 bases; unmatched junction bases: 4. The CDR3 is made up of 15 amino acids. CDR3 region: CAWSVQLAGANEQFF. Here the CDR3 DNA reads TGTGCCTGGAGTGTACAACTAGCGGGGGCCAATGAGCAGTTCTTC.

The chain links TRBV15 to TRBJ1-4, with 7 bases lining up with TRBD1. J gave up 7 bases and V 5 bases, and 10 bases lay outside the gene matches. This CDR3 spans 15 amino acids. Per germline, CDR1 LNHNV and CDR2 YYDKDF (reference sequence). The CDR3 DNA follows: TGTGCCACCAGCTCCGACAGGGCAGTCGGTGAAAAACTGTTTTTT. As protein: CATSSDRAVGEKLFF.

The V gene is TRBV9, the J gene TRBJ1-1; D is ambiguous. The CDR3 runs to 13 residues. Per the germline V gene, CDR1 is SGDLS and CDR2 is YYNGEE. Trimming removed 0 bases at V and 0 bases at J, with 3 bases between. The CDR3 DNA reads as TGTGCCAGCAGCGTAGAGGTGAACACTGAAGCTTTCTTT. Translation gives CASSVEVNTEAFF.

The chain joins TRBV27 to TRBJ2-5; TRBD2 matches at 9 bases. V lost 6 bases and J lost 5; bases outside the gene matches: 7. The CDR3 extends over 14 amino acids. Looked up from germline, CDR1 is MNHEY and CDR2 is SMNVEV (reference sequence). CDR3 residues: CASRPSGVRETQYF. CDR3 sequence (DNA): TGTGCCAGCAGGCCTAGCGGGGTGAGGGAGACCCAGTACTTC.

This chain links TRBV19 with TRBJ1-5; D perhaps matches TRBD1 (6 bases). Trimming stripped 7 bases from V and 4 bases from J, with 14 bases between. The CDR3 runs to 14 residues. The germline gives CDR1 LNHDA, CDR2 SQIVND (reference sequence). In nucleotides, the CDR3 is TGTGCCAGTAATAGTGAAGGGACAAATCAGCCCCAGCATTTT. Amino acids: CASNSEGTNQPQHF.

The rearrangement links TRBV7-9 to TRBJ1-3; TRBD1 matches 10 bases. CDR3 length: 17 residues. Germline values: CDR1 SEHNR, CDR2 FQNEAQ (reference sequence). With V trimmed by 1 base and J by 0 bases, 3 bases remained unmatched. CDR3 in DNA: TGTGCCAGCAGCTTAGAGGACAGGGGGAGCTCTGGAAACACCATATATTTT. Protein product: CASSLEDRGSSGNTIYF.

This rearrangement joins TRBV6-1 to TRBJ1-2; D remains unclear. The germline CDR1 and CDR2 sequences are MNHNS and SASEGT. This CDR3 region has 15 residues. With 1 base removed from V and 4 bases from J, the gap between germline ends came to 13 bases. The chain's CDR3 is CASSEGYSRTYGYTF. DNA of the CDR3: TGTGCCAGCAGTGAAGGTTACAGCCGAACCTATGGCTACACCTTC.

There are a few counts of this clone. The rearrangement joins TRBV28 to TRBJ1-2; 7 bases line up with TRBD1. The germline V gene encodes CDR1 MDHEN and CDR2 SYDVKM. This CDR3 comprises 13 residues. Trimming at V came to 7 bases and at J to 4 bases, leaving 6 bases not matched to a gene. CDR3 DNA: TGTGCCAGCACCGACAGGGCGACCTATGGCTACACCTTC. Translation: CASTDRATYGYTF.

This CDR3 reads CASSIDLAGTRSSEQYF. CDR3 in DNA: TGTGCCAGTAGTATAGATCTGGCCGGGACTAGATCGTCCGAGCAGTACTTC. The J gene is TRBJ2-7, the V gene TRBV19, with 8 positions matching TRBD2. The J segment lost 6 bases and the V segment lost 0 bases, leaving 13 bases of the junction unmatched. Germline CDR1 is LNHDA and CDR2 is SQIVND (reference sequence). CDR3 size: 17 residues.

In this sample, this clone turned up a few times. This sequence joins TRBV19 and TRBJ2-1; no reliable D call. The germline gives CDR1 LNHDA, CDR2 SQIVND (reference sequence). The CDR3 is made up of 16 amino acids. V lost 3 bases and J lost 0, with 12 bases in between. DNA for the CDR3: TGTGCCAGTAGTATCCCCAGTGCTGGCTCCTACAATGAGCAGTTCTTC. Protein sequence: CASSIPSAGSYNEQFF.

This chain joins TRBV6-1 and TRBJ2-2; D uncertain. The ends were cut back, 1 base at V and 7 bases at J, with 7 bases in the middle. The CDR3 length is 13 residues. Germline V gene sequence: CDR1 MNHNS, CDR2 SASEGT. The DNA for the CDR3 is TGTGCCAGCAGTGAAGGGTGGGTCGGGGAGCTGTTTTTT. Translation: CASSEGWVGELFF.

The J gene is TRBJ2-1, the V gene TRBV9; 7 bases map to TRBD2. This CDR3 has 17 amino acids. J gave up 4 bases and V 0 bases, and 10 bases lay outside the gene matches. CDR1 and CDR2 from the germline V gene are SGDLS and YYNGEE. CDR3 protein: CASSVVDLAVAYNEQFF. The CDR3 bases are TGTGCCAGCAGCGTAGTCGATCTAGCGGTCGCTTACAATGAGCAGTTCTTC.

The J gene is TRBJ2-2, the V gene TRBV27, with TRBD2 matching over 10 bases. CDR1 is MNHEY, CDR2 SMNVEV, per germline (reference sequence). This CDR3 is built from 15 residues. V gave up 8 bases and J gave up 7 bases; unmatched junction bases: 10. Here the CDR3 DNA reads TGTGCCAGCCGCCCTAGCGGGAGATTATTCGGGGAGCTGTTTTTT. It codes for CASRPSGRLFGELFF.

This clone was recorded only once. This sequence joins TRBV6-5 and TRBJ1-1, with 8 nucleotides matching TRBD1. V lost 5 bases to trimming and J lost 4 bases; unmatched junction nucleotides: 9. The germline CDR1 and CDR2 sequences are MNHEY and SVGAGI. The CDR3 consists of 15 residues. Here the CDR3 reads CASSTRQGQGTEAFF. The CDR3 bases are TGTGCCAGCAGTACTAGACAGGGGCAGGGCACTGAAGCTTTCTTT.

This clone was detected only a few times. The gene calls are TRBV5-1 and TRBJ2-5; D ambiguous. Looked up from germline, CDR1 is SGHRS and CDR2 is YFSETQ. The CDR3 extends over 14 amino acids. Trimming shortened V by 3 bases and J by 2 bases, and 11 bases separated the two germline ends. The CDR3 loop reads CASSSKTGQETQYF. For the CDR3, the DNA is TGCGCCAGCAGCTCAAAGACCGGACAAGAGACCCAGTACTTC.

The chain has TRBV28 and TRBJ2-7, with TRBD2 as a possible D gene (5 bases). CDR3 length: 13 amino acids. CDR1 is MDHEN and CDR2 is SYDVKM in the germline V gene. Trimming stripped 5 bases from V and 3 bases from J, with 11 bases between. The CDR3 sequence: CASSRGPIYEQYF. Written as DNA, the CDR3 is TGTGCCAGCAGTCGGGGTCCTATCTACGAGCAGTACTTC.

This clone was counted between two and nine times. This rearrangement joins TRBV7-2 to TRBJ1-5; 10 bases are shared with TRBD1. Trimming took 2 bases from V and 7 from J; bases not matched to a gene: 5. Per the germline V gene, CDR1 is SGHTA and CDR2 is FQGNSA. CDR3 length: 15 residues. The CDR3 protein is CASSLRQGAGQPQHF. The CDR3 DNA follows: TGTGCCAGCAGCTTACGACAGGGGGCGGGACAGCCCCAGCATTTT.

The chain joins TRBV7-8 to TRBJ2-3; 15 bases fit TRBD2. CDR1 is SGHVS, CDR2 FQNEAQ, per germline. The CDR3 is 18 amino acids. The J segment lost 2 bases and the V segment lost 1 base, leaving 4 bases of the junction unmatched. CDR3 coding DNA: TGTGCCAGCAGCTTAGGGACTAGCGGGAGGGCCCACACAGATACGCAGTATTTT. This translates into CASSLGTSGRAHTDTQYF.

The V call is TRBV30, the J call TRBJ2-2; 8 bases line up with TRBD2. There are 14 residues in the CDR3. Germline CDR1 and CDR2: GTSNPN and SVGIG (reference sequence). V shed 0 bases and J 6 bases; nucleotides not matched to a gene: 3. CDR3 in amino acids: CAWSVLGRAGELFF. CDR3 bases: TGTGCCTGGAGTGTGCTCGGGAGGGCCGGGGAGCTGTTTTTT.

This sequence joins TRBV14 and TRBJ2-1; TRBD2 might be the D (6 bases). This CDR3 comprises 14 residues. CDR1 SGHDN and CDR2 FVKESK come from the germline V gene. Trimming pared 5 bases from V and 0 bases from J, leaving 8 bases between. In nucleotides, the CDR3 is TGTGCCAGCAGCGGGGGGTTCTCCTACAATGAGCAGTTCTTC. Encoded protein: CASSGGFSYNEQFF.

This clone was recorded only once. This rearrangement joins TRBV6-6 to TRBJ2-7; 10 bases match TRBD2. Trimming cost V 0 bases and J 6 bases; bases outside gene matches: 8. Per germline, CDR1 MNHNY and CDR2 SVGAGI (reference sequence). The CDR3 totals 16 residues. DNA of the CDR3: TGTGCCAGCAGTTACTCGGGGGCTAGCGGGAGAGCCGAGCAGTACTTC. Protein sequence: CASSYSGASGRAEQYF.

The V call is TRBV21-1, the J call TRBJ2-7; the table calls TRBD2, which could not be checked here. TRBV21-1 is a pseudogene. This CDR3 spans 16 amino acids. The CDR3 sequence: CASSKFKEHGSYEQYF. In DNA form, the CDR3 reads TGTGCCAGCAGCAAATTTAAGGAGCACGGATCCTACGAGCAGTACTTC.

This clone occurred a few times. The V and J genes are TRBV27 and TRBJ1-1; 7 bases fit TRBD1. This CDR3 has 14 residues. V trimming: 5 bases; J trimming: 5 bases; junction bases outside the gene matches: 8. From germline, CDR1 is MNHEY and CDR2 SMNVEV (reference sequence). The CDR3 is CASSPTGWSTEAFF. For the CDR3, the DNA is TGTGCCAGCAGTCCGACAGGGTGGAGTACTGAAGCTTTCTTT.

The chain uses TRBV9 and TRBJ2-1, with TRBD1 identical over 9 bases. V lost 4 bases to trimming and J lost 4 bases; unmatched junction nucleotides: 12. From germline, CDR1 is SGDLS and CDR2 YYNGEE. The CDR3 is 17 residues long. The CDR3 DNA follows: TGTGCCAGCAGCCCGTCGGACAGGGGTAGCCCTTACAATGAGCAGTTCTTC. Translated, it gives CASSPSDRGSPYNEQFF.

This chain uses TRBV6-6 with TRBJ1-2, with no clear D. V was trimmed by 2 bases and J by 1 base, leaving 5 bases between them. Germline V CDR1 and CDR2: MNHNY, SVGAGI (reference sequence). The CDR3 has 13 residues. The CDR3 DNA reads TGTGCCAGCAGTTACCTGAGTAACTATGGCTACACCTTC. Residues: CASSYLSNYGYTF.

The chain links TRBV9 to TRBJ1-2, with a weak D call TRBD1 (6 bases). This CDR3 spans 14 amino acids. V was cut by 0 bases and J by 5 bases, with 11 bases left in between. CDR1 SGDLS and CDR2 YYNGEE come from the germline V gene. CDR3 protein: CASSVAQGMYGYTF. In DNA, the CDR3 is TGTGCCAGCAGCGTAGCGCAGGGGATGTATGGCTACACCTTC.

The chain recombines TRBV7-3 with TRBJ2-5, with D possibly matching TRBD1 (6 bases). This CDR3 has 13 amino acids. Trimming took 5 bases from V and 5 from J, leaving 12 bases between them. Germline CDR1 reads SGHTA; CDR2 reads FQGTGA. In nucleotides, the CDR3 is TGTGCCAGCAGCCGAGGACAGCGGGAGACCCAGTACTTC. Residues: CASSRGQRETQYF.

The V call is TRBV30, the J call TRBJ1-3; TRBD1 is a possible D gene (5 bases). The CDR3 loop spans 13 amino acids. Germline assignment: CDR1 GTSNPN and CDR2 SVGIG (reference sequence). Trimming shortened V by 2 bases and J by 4 bases, and 9 bases separated the two germline ends. The chain's CDR3 is CAWSRQPGNTIYF. The CDR3 DNA is TGTGCCTGGAGTCGACAGCCGGGAAACACCATATATTTT.

The genes are TRBV10-3 and TRBJ1-1, with D possibly matching TRBD1 (5 bases). The V gene lost 6 bases and the J gene lost 0 bases, with 14 bases spanning the gap. The V gene's germline CDR1 is ENHRY and CDR2 SYGVKD. The CDR3 consists of 15 residues. CDR3 sequence reads: CAISGADALNTEAFF. The CDR3 DNA is TGTGCCATCAGCGGGGCGGACGCCCTGAACACTGAAGCTTTCTTT.